A selection of T cell receptor beta chains follows, all from one sample in a study of blood T cell repertoires in COVID-19. Sequencing used immunoSEQ multiplex PCR; TCRdb keeps in-frame clones, though not all of them. The table records about 150,000 clones, approximately 83% of them present only once. The sequencing sample was made of peripheral blood. The receptors here all came from a man aged 65-85 years with acute or convalescent COVID-19. Both conserved end residues are part of each CDR3. The D gene is left open where the match is weak.

TRBD2 | TRBJ2-7 | TRBV5-6 | CASSLARLAGAYYEQYF | TGTGCCAGCAGCTTGGCGCGTCTAGCGGGAGCCTACTACGAGCAGTACTTC
TRBD1 | TRBJ2-1 | TRBV28 | CASSLGTAGEQFF | TGTGCCAGCAGTTTAGGGACAGCCGGGGAGCAGTTCTTC
TRBD2 | TRBJ2-2 | TRBV27 | CASSPGLAGVTGELFF | TGTGCCAGCAGCCCCGGACTAGCGGGAGTCACCGGGGAGCTGTTTTTT
NA | TRBJ2-7 | TRBV7-9 | CASSFSVYSYEQYF | TGTGCCAGCAGCTTTAGCGTTTACTCCTACGAGCAGTACTTC
NA | TRBJ2-2 | TRBV7-3 | CASSLNTAKNTGELFF | TGTGCCAGCAGCTTAAATACAGCTAAGAACACCGGGGAGCTGTTTTTT
TRBD2 | TRBJ2-3 | TRBV7-8 | CASSPLAGGTDTQYF | TGTGCCAGCAGCCCACTAGCGGGAGGGACAGATACGCAGTATTTT
NA | TRBJ2-1 | TRBV19 | CASSDDLSDNEQFF | TGTGCCAGTAGTGATGACTTATCTGACAATGAGCAGTTCTTC
NA | TRBJ2-3 | TRBV14 | CASSLRDFTDTQYF | TGTGCCAGCAGCCTCCGGGACTTCACAGATACGCAGTATTTT
NA | TRBJ1-2 | TRBV11-2 | CASSLELYGYTF | TGTGCCAGCAGCTTAGAACTCTATGGCTACACCTTC
NA | TRBJ2-3 | TRBV3-1/TRBV3-2 | CASSSPQGDTQYF | TGTGCCAGCAGCTCACCCCAGGGCGATACGCAGTATTTT
TRBD2 | TRBJ2-2 | TRBV27 | CASSLEGTRHTGELFF | TGTGCCAGCAGTTTAGAGGGGACTAGACACACCGGGGAGCTGTTTTTT
NA | TRBJ2-3 | TRBV7-9 | CASSLVTPASTDTQYF | TGTGCCAGCAGCTTAGTAACACCCGCTAGCACAGATACGCAGTATTTT
NA | TRBJ1-1 | TRBV15 | CATSRDRRGAITEAFF | TGTGCCACCAGCAGAGATCGTCGGGGGGCAATCACTGAAGCTTTCTTT
NA | TRBJ2-7 | TRBV19 | CASRSRDEQYF | TGTGCCAGTAGGTCGCGAGACGAGCAGTACTTC
TRBD1 | TRBJ2-3 | TRBV19 | CASIPTGQGRSDTQYF | TGTGCCAGTATACCGACGGGACAGGGAAGGTCCGATACGCAGTATTTT
NA | TRBJ2-7 | TRBV5-4 | CASSLAGGGSSREQYF | TGTGCCAGCAGCCTGGCTGGGGGCGGGAGTTCGCGGGAGCAGTACTTC
NA | TRBJ2-7 | TRBV2 | CASRLQQGTYEQYF | TGTGCCAGCAGGCTACAACAGGGAACCTACGAGCAGTACTTC
NA | TRBJ2-1 | TRBV19 | CASSLFFRGRDYNEQFF | TGTGCCAGTAGTCTCTTCTTCCGAGGCAGGGACTACAATGAGCAGTTCTTC
NA | TRBJ2-5 | TRBV27 | CASSPVLGPQETQYF | TGTGCCAGCAGCCCGGTCCTTGGTCCACAAGAGACCCAGTACTTC